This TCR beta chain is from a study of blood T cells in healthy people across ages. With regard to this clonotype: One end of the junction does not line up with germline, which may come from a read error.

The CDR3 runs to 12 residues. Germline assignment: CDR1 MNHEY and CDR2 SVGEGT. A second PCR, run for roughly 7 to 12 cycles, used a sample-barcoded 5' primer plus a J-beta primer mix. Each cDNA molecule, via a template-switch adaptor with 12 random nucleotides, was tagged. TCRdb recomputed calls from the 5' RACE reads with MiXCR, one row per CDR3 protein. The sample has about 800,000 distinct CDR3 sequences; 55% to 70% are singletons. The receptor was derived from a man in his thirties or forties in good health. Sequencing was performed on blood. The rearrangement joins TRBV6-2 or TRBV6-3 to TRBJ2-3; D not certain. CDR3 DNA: TGTGCCAGCAGTAACTCAGTGGATACGCAGTATTTT. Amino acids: CASSNSVDTQYF.